The entry that follows covers one TCR beta chain sequence. Its antigen is not known. TCRdb's copy holds only in-frame clones and misses some; the assay was immunoSEQ multiplex PCR. This sample has about 85,000 clones, with roughly 91% found just once. This entry is derived from a study of identifying expanded T cells in peripheral blood. Collection occurred without any documented infections or immune events in donors. Study-wide findings and caveats: Roughly two-week clone count variance significantly increased as total template count grew. About 1.2 clones differed between technical replicates, versus approximately 17 and 20 over time.

V was cut by 0 bases and J by 6 bases, with 15 bases left in between. Looked up from germline, CDR1 is MGHRA and CDR2 is YSYEKL. This CDR3 has 15 amino acids. The material sequenced was blood. The J gene is TRBJ2-7, the V gene TRBV4-1; D is possibly TRBD1 (6 bases). The receptor's source is a person between 18 and 75 years old in good health. For the CDR3, the DNA is TGCGCCAGCAGCCAAGAATTGGAGACAGGAGGCGAGCAGTACTTC. Its protein product is CASSQELETGGEQYF.